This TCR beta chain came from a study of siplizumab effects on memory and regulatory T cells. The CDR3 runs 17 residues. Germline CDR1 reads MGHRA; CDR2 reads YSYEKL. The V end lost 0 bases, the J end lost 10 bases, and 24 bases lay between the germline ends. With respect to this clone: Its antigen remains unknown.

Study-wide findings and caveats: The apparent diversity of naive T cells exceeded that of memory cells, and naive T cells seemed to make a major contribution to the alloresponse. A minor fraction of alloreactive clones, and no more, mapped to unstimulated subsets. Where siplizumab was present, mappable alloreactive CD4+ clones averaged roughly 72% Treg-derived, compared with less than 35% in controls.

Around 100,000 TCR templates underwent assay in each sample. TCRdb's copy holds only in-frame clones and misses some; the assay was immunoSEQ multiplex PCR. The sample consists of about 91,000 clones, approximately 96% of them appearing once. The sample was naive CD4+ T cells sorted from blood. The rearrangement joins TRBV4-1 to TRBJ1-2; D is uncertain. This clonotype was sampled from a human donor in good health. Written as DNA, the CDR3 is TGCGCCAGCAGCCAAGATTTGGTTAGGGAGGGTGGGCATTCCTACACCTTC. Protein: CASSQDLVREGGHSYTF.